These 27 T cell receptor beta chains came from one sample sequenced in a study of shared clonotypes between healthy human individuals. Measured with immunoSEQ multiplex PCR; TCRdb has only the in-frame clones, and not every one. The table shows some 240,000 clones, with 65% occurring only once. Sequenced material: memory CD4+ T cells sorted from blood. Subset in this sample: CD45RA-negative fraction. The source is a man aged 25 to 45 in good health.

This chain connects TRBV9 to TRBJ2-2; 8 nucleotides match TRBD2. The CDR3 loop spans 16 amino acids. V was pared by 0 bases and J by 7 bases, with 8 bases of the junction left unmatched. The germline V gene encodes CDR1 SGDLS and CDR2 YYNGEE. The chain's CDR3 is CASSVGALTSVGELFF. As DNA, the CDR3 is TGTGCCAGCAGCGTAGGTGCTCTGACTAGCGTCGGGGAGCTGTTTTTT.

The V and J genes are TRBV27 and TRBJ2-7, with D perhaps matching TRBD1 or TRBD2 (5 bases each). V gave up 6 bases and J gave up 4 bases, with 19 bases separating them. The CDR3 sequence is 15 residues long. Germline assignment: CDR1 MNHEY and CDR2 SMNVEV (reference sequence). The CDR3 sequence: CASRRKSGPSYEQYF. DNA for the CDR3: TGTGCCAGCAGGCGCAAATCGGGACCCTCTTACGAGCAGTACTTC.

This clone was detected only a few times. The CDR3 bases are TGTGCCAGCTCACGACTAGCGGGAGGGCTCACAGATACGCAGTATTTT. Residues: CASSRLAGGLTDTQYF. The chain combines TRBV7-9 with TRBJ2-3, with 14 bases lining up with TRBD2. This CDR3 is 16 amino acids long. Trimming at V came to 8 bases and at J to 2 bases, leaving 6 bases not matched to a gene. Germline V lookup: CDR1 SEHNR, CDR2 FQNEAQ (reference sequence).

V is TRBV11-1 and J is TRBJ2-5, with D maybe TRBD2 (7 bases). Trimming took 5 bases from V and 2 from J, leaving 15 bases between them. This CDR3 contains 15 residues. Germline values: CDR1 SGHAT, CDR2 FQDESV (reference sequence). CDR3 nucleotide sequence: TGTGCCAGCAGCCCACCGGGGAGGGGGCAAGAGACCCAGTACTTC. Translating it yields CASSPPGRGQETQYF.

V and J are TRBV18 and TRBJ1-1, with D unresolved. This CDR3 spans 13 amino acids. Between the trimmed V and J ends, which lost 3 bases and 2 bases, there was a span of 7 bases. Germline V gene lookup returns CDR1 KGHSH and CDR2 LQKENI. CDR3 loop: CASSPSPNTEAFF. CDR3 nucleotide sequence: TGTGCCAGCTCACCGTCTCCCAACACTGAAGCTTTCTTT.

This clone was seen only once. The genes are TRBV10-3 and TRBJ1-2; TRBD1 matches 9 bases. The CDR3 contains 16 residues. The germline CDR1 and CDR2 sequences are ENHRY and SYGVKD. With 8 bases clipped from V and 7 bases from J, the junction kept 17 bases outside the gene matches. The CDR3 spells CAIEGGDGQGPIGYTF. For the CDR3, the DNA is TGTGCCATCGAAGGTGGTGATGGACAGGGGCCTATTGGCTACACCTTC.

V gene TRBV30 combines with J gene TRBJ1-5; TRBD1 matches at 8 bases. Trimming removed 2 bases from V and 2 bases from J; junction bases left unmatched: 5. The CDR3 is made up of 15 amino acids. Looked up from germline, CDR1 is GTSNPN and CDR2 is SVGIG (reference sequence). In DNA form, the CDR3 reads TGTGCCTGGAGTACTGGACAGGGCGGCAATCAGCCCCAGCATTTT. It encodes CAWSTGQGGNQPQHF.

This clone has a handful of counts. The CDR3: CASSLSGRGLYEQYF. For the CDR3, the DNA is TGTGCCAGCAGTTTATCAGGAAGAGGTCTTTACGAGCAGTACTTC. This chain uses TRBV27 with TRBJ2-7, with no clear D. V dropped 0 bases and J dropped 4 bases, with 13 bases sitting between them. Germline V gene sequence: CDR1 MNHEY, CDR2 SMNVEV (reference sequence). The CDR3 is 15 residues long.

The chain carries TRBV15 and TRBJ1-2; D not resolved. The V end lost 4 bases, the J end lost 5 bases, and 17 bases lay between the germline ends. CDR3 length: 15 amino acids. CDR1 is LNHNV and CDR2 is YYDKDF in the germline V gene (reference sequence). For the CDR3, the DNA is TGTGCCACCAGCATTCGCTCAGGACGGATATATGGCTACACCTTC. It is translated as CATSIRSGRIYGYTF.

The J gene is TRBJ1-5, the V gene TRBV7-2; D is unclear. The CDR3 is 14 residues long. CDR1 is SGHTA and CDR2 is FQGNSA in the germline V gene. The V gene lost 2 bases and the J gene lost 4 bases, with 9 bases spanning the gap. CDR3 DNA sequence: TGTGCCAGCAGCTTACCCGGCTCAAATCAGCCCCAGCATTTT. Translated: CASSLPGSNQPQHF.

This clone was counted a few times. As DNA, the CDR3 is TGTGCCAGCTCACCGGTCGTGACAGTGATCTCTGGGGCCAACGTCCTGACTTTC. Encoded protein: CASSPVVTVISGANVLTF. V usage is TRBV18 and J usage is TRBJ2-6, with D perhaps matching TRBD1 (5 bases). Germline lookup yields CDR1 KGHSH and CDR2 LQKENI. The CDR3 has 18 amino acids. Trimming left V 3 bases short and J 0 bases short, with 15 bases between.

The chain has TRBV18 and TRBJ2-7; 12 bases line up with TRBD1. Germline values: CDR1 KGHSH, CDR2 LQKENI. CDR3 length equals 16 residues. The trim removed 6 bases at V and 6 bases at J, leaving 12 bases unmatched. In DNA form, the CDR3 reads TGTGCCAGCTCTCCAAATTTGGGACAGGGGGCAAGCGAGCAGTACTTC. Translating it yields CASSPNLGQGASEQYF.

This clone was seen ten or more times. The V call is TRBV29-1, the J call TRBJ2-7, with 14 positions matching TRBD2. This CDR3 is built from 15 residues. Trimming removed 6 bases from V and 0 bases from J; junction bases left unmatched: 4. Germline lookup yields CDR1 SQVTM and CDR2 ANQGSEA. This CDR3 reads CSVGTSGGISYEQYF. The CDR3 DNA sequence: TGCAGCGTCGGGACTAGCGGGGGAATCTCCTACGAGCAGTACTTC.

Of note for this clone: The sample has other DNA sequences that encode this CDR3 too. J is TRBJ2-3 and V is TRBV28; TRBD1 is a possible D gene (6 bases). With 2 bases removed from V and 1 base from J, the gap between germline ends came to 10 bases. The CDR3 runs to 15 residues. Germline CDR1 reads MDHEN; CDR2 reads SYDVKM. The CDR3 loop reads CASSLDAGGTDTQYF. The CDR3 nucleotides are TGTGCCAGCAGTTTAGATGCAGGGGGCACAGATACGCAGTATTTT.

V and J are TRBV11-3 and TRBJ1-1; D uncertain. Trimming pared 5 bases from V and 4 bases from J, leaving 14 bases between. Germline V gene sequence: CDR1 SGHNT, CDR2 YENEEA. CDR3 length: 14 residues. In DNA form, the CDR3 reads TGTGCCAGCAGCCCCGCAGCGGGCGGCACTGAAGCTTTCTTT. This encodes CASSPAAGGTEAFF.

This clone appeared a single time. The V call is TRBV7-9, the J call TRBJ1-4; D ambiguous. This CDR3 contains 12 residues. V was shortened by 6 bases and J by 7 bases, with 9 bases between the two germline ends. Per germline, CDR1 SEHNR and CDR2 FQNEAQ (reference sequence). The DNA for the CDR3 is TGTGCCAGCAGTTCGCTGCGTGAAAAACTGTTTTTT. Amino acid sequence: CASSSLREKLFF.

The CDR3, as DNA: TGTGCCAGTAGTATACCTCCGGGACGGCTGAGCTACGAGCAGTACTTC. Protein product: CASSIPPGRLSYEQYF. J is TRBJ2-7 and V is TRBV19; tentatively, D is TRBD1 or TRBD2 (5 bases each). Germline loops: CDR1 LNHDA, CDR2 SQIVND (reference sequence). The V and J ends lost 2 bases and 3 bases respectively, with 17 bases between them. CDR3 length: 16 residues.

V and J are TRBV29-1 and TRBJ2-4; D uncertain. The V gene's germline CDR1 is SQVTM and CDR2 ANQGSEA. The CDR3 loop spans 12 amino acids. Trimming left V 4 bases short and J 8 bases short, with 12 bases between. CDR3 nucleotides: TGCAGCGTTGTTGGTGGGGTTGACATTCAGTACTTC. Amino acids: CSVVGGVDIQYF.

The V gene is TRBV7-2, the J gene TRBJ1-2; TRBD1 aligns across 10 bases. The junction had 5 bases not matched to a gene; V was cut back by 6 bases and J by 7 bases. Germline V CDR1 and CDR2: SGHTA, FQGNSA. The CDR3 consists of 13 residues. CDR3: CASRKTGGAGYTF. CDR3 coding DNA: TGTGCCAGCAGAAAGACAGGGGGCGCTGGCTACACCTTC.

The sample holds a few counts of this clone. CDR3 nucleotides: TGTGCCTGGAGTGATACTAGCGGGGCCTACGAGCAGTACTTC. It translates to CAWSDTSGAYEQYF. The J gene is TRBJ2-7, the V gene TRBV30; 10 bases agree with TRBD2. The germline V gene has CDR1 GTSNPN and CDR2 SVGIG (reference sequence). This CDR3 contains 14 residues. V shed 1 base and J 2 bases; nucleotides not matched to a gene: 2.

The chain joins TRBV6-1 to TRBJ1-5; TRBD1 is a possible D gene (6 bases). The CDR3 spans 12 residues. The germline V gene has CDR1 MNHNS and CDR2 SASEGT. The ends were cut back, 8 bases at V and 5 bases at J, with 10 bases in the middle. Here the CDR3 DNA reads TGTGCCAGCTCGACAGGTTATCAGCCCCAGCATTTT. Protein: CASSTGYQPQHF.

Regarding this clone: The sample has other DNA sequences that encode this CDR3 too. This chain joins TRBV5-1 and TRBJ2-1, with D perhaps TRBD1 (5 bases). The CDR3 sequence is 15 residues long. Trimming removed 0 bases from V and 4 bases from J, with 11 bases in between. CDR1 is SGHRS, CDR2 YFSETQ, per germline. This CDR3 reads CASSLDGRGYNEQFF. In nucleotides, the CDR3 is TGCGCCAGCAGCTTGGATGGAAGGGGATACAATGAGCAGTTCTTC.

This sequence joins TRBV15 and TRBJ2-7, with D possibly being TRBD2 (5 bases). The CDR3 contains 13 residues. Germline-derived CDR1 and CDR2 are LNHNV and YYDKDF (reference sequence). Trimming removed 0 bases at V and 8 bases at J, with 11 bases between. The CDR3 DNA follows: TGTGCCACCAGCAGAGATCGCGAGGGTCAGCAGTACTTC. Residues: CATSRDREGQQYF.

V and J are TRBV18 and TRBJ2-1; 9 bases match TRBD1. From germline, CDR1 is KGHSH and CDR2 LQKENI. CDR3 length equals 15 residues. Trimming removed 0 bases from V and 8 bases from J; junction bases left unmatched: 5. The CDR3 DNA follows: TGTGCCAGCTCACCACCGGGGACAGGGATCGATGAGCAGTTCTTC. Translating it yields CASSPPGTGIDEQFF.

This chain uses TRBV2 with TRBJ2-5; TRBD2 matches 10 bases. This CDR3 contains 18 residues. Looked up from germline, CDR1 is SNHLY and CDR2 is FYNNEI. The V and J ends lost 6 bases and 0 bases, in that order; junction bases with no gene match: 13. CDR3 region: CASSRTLAGASYQETQYF. CDR3 DNA: TGTGCCAGCAGCCGCACCCTAGCGGGAGCCTCTTACCAAGAGACCCAGTACTTC.

The rearrangement joins TRBV14 to TRBJ2-1; D may match TRBD1 or TRBD2 (5 bases each). V lost 6 bases and J 9 bases, leaving 15 bases between the germline ends. Germline loops: CDR1 SGHDN, CDR2 FVKESK. CDR3 length: 13 amino acids. The CDR3 DNA is TGTGCCAGCAGGTCCGGGACCCAAATTGAGCAGTTCTTC. Translating gives CASRSGTQIEQFF.

This chain uses TRBV7-9 with TRBJ2-7, with no clear D. Germline values: CDR1 SEHNR, CDR2 FQNEAQ (reference sequence). Trimming shortened V by 8 bases and J by 0 bases, and 17 bases separated the two germline ends. This CDR3 has 15 residues. The CDR3 protein is CASFAAAKLSYEQYF. The CDR3 nucleotides are TGTGCCAGCTTTGCGGCCGCGAAACTCTCCTACGAGCAGTACTTC.